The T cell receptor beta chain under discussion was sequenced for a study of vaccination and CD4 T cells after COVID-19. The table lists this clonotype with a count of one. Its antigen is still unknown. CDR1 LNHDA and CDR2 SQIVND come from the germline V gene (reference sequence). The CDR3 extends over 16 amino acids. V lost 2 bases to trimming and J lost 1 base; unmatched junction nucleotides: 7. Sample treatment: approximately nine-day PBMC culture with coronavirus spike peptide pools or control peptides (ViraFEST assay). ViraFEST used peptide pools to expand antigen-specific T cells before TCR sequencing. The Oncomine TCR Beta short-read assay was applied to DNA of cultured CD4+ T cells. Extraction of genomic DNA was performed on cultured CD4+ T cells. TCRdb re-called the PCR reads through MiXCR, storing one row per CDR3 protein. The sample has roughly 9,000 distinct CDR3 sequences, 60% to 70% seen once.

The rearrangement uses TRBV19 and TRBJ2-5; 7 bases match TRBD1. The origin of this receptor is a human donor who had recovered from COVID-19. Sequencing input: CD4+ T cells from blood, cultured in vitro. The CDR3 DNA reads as TGTGCCAGTAGTATAACAGGGGCCAGCGGCCAAGAGACCCAGTACTTC. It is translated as CASSITGASGQETQYF. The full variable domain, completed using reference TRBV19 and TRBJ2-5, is DGGITQSPKYLFRKEGQNVTLSCEQNLNHDAMYWYRQDPGQGLRLIYYSQIVNDFQKGDIAEGYSVSREKKESFPLTVTSAQKNPTAFYLCASSITGASGQETQYFGPGTRLLVL.